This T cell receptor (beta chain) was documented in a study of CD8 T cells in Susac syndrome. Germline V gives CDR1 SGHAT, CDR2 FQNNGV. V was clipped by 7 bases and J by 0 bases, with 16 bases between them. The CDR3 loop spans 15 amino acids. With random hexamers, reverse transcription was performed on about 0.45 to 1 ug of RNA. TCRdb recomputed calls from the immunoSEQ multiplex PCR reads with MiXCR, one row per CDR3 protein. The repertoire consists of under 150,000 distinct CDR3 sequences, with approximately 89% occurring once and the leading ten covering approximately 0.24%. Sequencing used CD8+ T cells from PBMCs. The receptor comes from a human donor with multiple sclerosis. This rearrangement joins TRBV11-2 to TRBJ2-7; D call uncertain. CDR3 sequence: CASTPGAESSYEQYF. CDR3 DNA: TGTGCCAGCACCCCTGGCGCGGAAAGCTCCTACGAGCAGTACTTC.